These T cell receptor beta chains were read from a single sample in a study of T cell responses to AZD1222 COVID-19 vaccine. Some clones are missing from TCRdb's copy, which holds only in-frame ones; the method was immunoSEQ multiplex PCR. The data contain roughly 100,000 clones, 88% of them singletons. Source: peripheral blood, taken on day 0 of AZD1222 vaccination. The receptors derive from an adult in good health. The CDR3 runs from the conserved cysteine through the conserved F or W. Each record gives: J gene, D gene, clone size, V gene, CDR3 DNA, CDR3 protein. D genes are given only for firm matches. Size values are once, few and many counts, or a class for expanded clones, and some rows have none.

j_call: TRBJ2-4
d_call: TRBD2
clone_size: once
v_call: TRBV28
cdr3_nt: TGTGCCAGCAGTGCGGGAGCGGAGGGGGCCAAAAACATTCAGTACTTC
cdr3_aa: CASSAGAEGAKNIQYF

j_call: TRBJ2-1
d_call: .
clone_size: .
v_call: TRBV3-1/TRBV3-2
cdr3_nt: TGTGCCAGCAGCCAAGCAAGTTCTGTTTTCAATGAGCAGTTCTTC
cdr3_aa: CASSQASSVFNEQFF

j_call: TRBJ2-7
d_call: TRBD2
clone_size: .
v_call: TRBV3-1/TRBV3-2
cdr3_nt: TGTGCCAGCAGCCCCACTCCTAGCGGGAAACTCTACGAGCAGTACTTC
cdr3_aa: CASSPTPSGKLYEQYF

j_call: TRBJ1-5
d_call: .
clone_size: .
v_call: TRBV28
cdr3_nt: TGTGCCAGCACCTCGGCAGGGGACGGTCAGCCCCAGCATTTT
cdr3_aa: CASTSAGDGQPQHF

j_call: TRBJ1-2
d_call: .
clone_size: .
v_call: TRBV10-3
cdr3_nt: TGTGCCATCAGTGAAGGGAAGGAACACTCTAACTATGGCTACACCTTC
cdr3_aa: CAISEGKEHSNYGYTF

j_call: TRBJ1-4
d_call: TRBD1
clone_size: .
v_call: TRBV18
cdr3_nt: TGTGCCAGCTCACCCCCAGGGGGCAAGACTAATGAAAAACTGTTTTTT
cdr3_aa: CASSPPGGKTNEKLFF

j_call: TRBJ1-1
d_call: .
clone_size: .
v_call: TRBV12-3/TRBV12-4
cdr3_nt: TGTGCCAGCAGTTTAGATGGGGGGCTGGAAGCTTTCTTT
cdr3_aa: CASSLDGGLEAFF

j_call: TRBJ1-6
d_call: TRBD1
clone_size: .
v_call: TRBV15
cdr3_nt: TGTGCCACCAGCACGGGACAGGGGGTGGAATCACCCCTCCACTTT
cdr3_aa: CATSTGQGVESPLHF

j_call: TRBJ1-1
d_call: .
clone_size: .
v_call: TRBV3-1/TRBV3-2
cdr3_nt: TGTGCCAGCAGCCAAGGTGAAAGGGGCACTGAAGCTTTCTTT
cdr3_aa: CASSQGERGTEAFF

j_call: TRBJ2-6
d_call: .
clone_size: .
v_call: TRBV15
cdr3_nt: TGTGCCACCAGCAGAGCAGGATCTGGGGCCAACGTCCTGACTTTC
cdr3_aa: CATSRAGSGANVLTF

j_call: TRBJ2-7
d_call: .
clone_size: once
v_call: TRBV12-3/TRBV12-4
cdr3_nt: TGTGCCAGCAGTTATAATACCTACGAGCAGTACTTC
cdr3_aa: CASSYNTYEQYF

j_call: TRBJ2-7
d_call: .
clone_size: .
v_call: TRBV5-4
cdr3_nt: TGTGCCAGCAGCTTGGGCGGTCTGAGCTCCTACGAGCAGTACTTC
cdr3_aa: CASSLGGLSSYEQYF

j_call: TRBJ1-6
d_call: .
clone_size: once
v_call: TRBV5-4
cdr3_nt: TGTGCCAGCAGCTCAGGGAACTCACCCCTCCACTTT
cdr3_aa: CASSSGNSPLHF

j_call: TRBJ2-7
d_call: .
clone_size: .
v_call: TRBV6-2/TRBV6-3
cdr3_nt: TGTGCCAGCAGTTACTCGGCCAGGGGTTACGAGCAGTACTTC
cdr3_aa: CASSYSARGYEQYF

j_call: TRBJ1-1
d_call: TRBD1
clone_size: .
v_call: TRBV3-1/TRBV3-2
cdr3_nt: TGTGCCAGCAGCCGTGGGACAGGCGAAGCTTTCTTT
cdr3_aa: CASSRGTGEAFF

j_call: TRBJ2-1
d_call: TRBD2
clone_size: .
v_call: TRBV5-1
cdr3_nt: TGCGCCAGCAGCCCCGGGACTAGCAACAATGAGCAGTTCTTC
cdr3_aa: CASSPGTSNNEQFF

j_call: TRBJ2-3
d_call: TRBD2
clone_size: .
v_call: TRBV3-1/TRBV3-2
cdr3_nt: TGTGCCAGCAGCCCGACTAGCGGGAGCTACCCCACAGATACGCAGTATTTT
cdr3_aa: CASSPTSGSYPTDTQYF

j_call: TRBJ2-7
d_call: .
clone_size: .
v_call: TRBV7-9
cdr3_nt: TGTGCCAGCAGCTTAGTATCTGACCAACAGTACTTC
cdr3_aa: CASSLVSDQQYF

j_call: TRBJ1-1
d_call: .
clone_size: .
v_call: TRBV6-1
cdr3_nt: TGTGCCAGCAGTGAACAGGGTGGGAAAACGAACACTGAAGCTTTCTTT
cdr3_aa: CASSEQGGKTNTEAFF

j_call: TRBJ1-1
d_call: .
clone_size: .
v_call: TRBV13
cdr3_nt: TGTGCCAGCAGCTTACCCACAGGGAGCACTGAAGCTTTCTTT
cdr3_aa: CASSLPTGSTEAFF

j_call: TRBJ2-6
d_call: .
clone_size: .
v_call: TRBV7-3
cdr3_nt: TGTGCCAGCAGCCCCGGGGGCTCACTAAGGTTTTCTGGGGCCAACGTCCTGACTTTC
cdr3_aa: CASSPGGSLRFSGANVLTF

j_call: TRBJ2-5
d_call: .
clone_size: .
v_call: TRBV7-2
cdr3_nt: TGTGCCAGCAGCTTATACGGGAGTTTAGCGGAGACCCAGTACTTC
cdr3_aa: CASSLYGSLAETQYF

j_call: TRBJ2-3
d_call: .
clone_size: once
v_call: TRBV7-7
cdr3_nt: TGTGCTAGCAGCTTAGGGGACTCGAGCACAGATACGCAGTATTTT
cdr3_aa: CASSLGDSSTDTQYF

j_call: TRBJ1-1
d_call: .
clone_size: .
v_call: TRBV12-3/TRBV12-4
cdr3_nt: TGTGCCAGCAGCCGGGACACTGAAGCTTTCTTT
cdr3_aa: CASSRDTEAFF

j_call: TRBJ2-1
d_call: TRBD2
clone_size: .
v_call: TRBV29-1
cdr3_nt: TGCAGCTTTTCTAGCGGGAGCTCGTTTGGGCAGTTCTTC
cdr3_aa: CSFSSGSSFGQFF

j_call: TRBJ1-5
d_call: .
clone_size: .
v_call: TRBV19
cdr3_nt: TGTGCCAGTAGTGAACAGGTTTTTAATCAGCCCCAGCATTTT
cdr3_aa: CASSEQVFNQPQHF

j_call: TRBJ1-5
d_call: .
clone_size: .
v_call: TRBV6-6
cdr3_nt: TGTGCCAGCAGTTACCGGGGCTCCGATCAGCCCCAGCATTTT
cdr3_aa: CASSYRGSDQPQHF

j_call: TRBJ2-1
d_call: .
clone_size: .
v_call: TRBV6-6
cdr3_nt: TGTGCCAGCCTCGACGGGTCCTACAATGAGCAGTTCTTC
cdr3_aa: CASLDGSYNEQFF

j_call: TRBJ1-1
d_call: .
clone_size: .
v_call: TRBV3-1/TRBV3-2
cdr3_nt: TGTGCCAGCAGCCAAGATATGAACAGACGAGACACTGAAGCTTTCTTT
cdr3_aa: CASSQDMNRRDTEAFF

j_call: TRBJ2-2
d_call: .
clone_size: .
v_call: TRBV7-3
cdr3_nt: TGTGCCAGCAGCTCCACCGGGCCGAACACCGGGGAGCTGTTTTTT
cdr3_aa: CASSSTGPNTGELFF

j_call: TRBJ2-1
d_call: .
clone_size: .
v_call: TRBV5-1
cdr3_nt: TGCGCCAGCAGCTTGGACGAACACCGCGCCAATGAGCAGTTCTTC
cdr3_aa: CASSLDEHRANEQFF

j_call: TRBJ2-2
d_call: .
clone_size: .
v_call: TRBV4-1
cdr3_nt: TGCGCCAGCAGCCACCCAGGGACGAATCCGGGGGAGCTGTTTTTT
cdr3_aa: CASSHPGTNPGELFF

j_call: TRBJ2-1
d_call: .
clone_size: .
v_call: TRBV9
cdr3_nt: TGTGCCAGCAGCGCTGGACCGGGGCCACGGGGCAATGAGCAGTTCTTC
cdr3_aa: CASSAGPGPRGNEQFF

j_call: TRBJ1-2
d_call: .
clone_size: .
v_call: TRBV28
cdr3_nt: TGTGCCAGCAGTTTATACAGGTCTAACTATGGCTACACCTTC
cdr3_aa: CASSLYRSNYGYTF

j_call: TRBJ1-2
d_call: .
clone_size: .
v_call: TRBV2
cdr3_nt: TGTGCCAGCAGGAACCAGGGGAGTGGCTACACCTTC
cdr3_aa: CASRNQGSGYTF

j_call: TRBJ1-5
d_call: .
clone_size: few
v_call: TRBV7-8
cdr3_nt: TGTGCCAGCAGCAAACAGGACAATCAGCCCCAGCATTTT
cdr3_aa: CASSKQDNQPQHF

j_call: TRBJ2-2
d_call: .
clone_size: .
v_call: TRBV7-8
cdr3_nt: TGTGCCAGCAGACCCTACGACACCGGGGAGCTGTTTTTT
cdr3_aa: CASRPYDTGELFF

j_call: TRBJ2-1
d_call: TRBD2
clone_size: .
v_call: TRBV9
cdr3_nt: TGTGCCAGCAGCGCCCGAGCTAGCGGGAGCAATGAGCAGTTCTTC
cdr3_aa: CASSARASGSNEQFF

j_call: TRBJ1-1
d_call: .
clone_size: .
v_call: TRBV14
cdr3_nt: TGTGCCAGCAGCCCAACAACCGGGTCCCCCCCTTTCTTT
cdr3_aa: CASSPTTGSPPFF

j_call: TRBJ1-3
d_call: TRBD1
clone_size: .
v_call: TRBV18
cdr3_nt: TGTGCCAGCTCCCCAGTGACAGGGGGCGCCGGTGGAAACACCATATATTTT
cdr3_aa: CASSPVTGGAGGNTIYF

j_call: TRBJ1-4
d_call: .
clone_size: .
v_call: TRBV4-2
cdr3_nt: TGTGCCAGCAGCCAAGCGGGAAAGCGCCGGGCTAATGAAAAACTGTTTTTT
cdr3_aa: CASSQAGKRRANEKLFF

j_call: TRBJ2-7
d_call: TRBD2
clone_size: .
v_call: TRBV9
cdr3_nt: TGTGCCAGCAGCGCGGGACTAGCGGACTACGAGCAGTACTTC
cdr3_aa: CASSAGLADYEQYF

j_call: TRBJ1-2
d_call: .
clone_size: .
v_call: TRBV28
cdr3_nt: TGTGCCAGCAGTTTTGCCCAGGGGTGGGGCTATGGCTACACCTTC
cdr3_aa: CASSFAQGWGYGYTF

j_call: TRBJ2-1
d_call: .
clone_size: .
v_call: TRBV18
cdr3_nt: TGTGCCAGCTCACCACCGGGTTCGTATGAGCAGTTCTTC
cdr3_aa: CASSPPGSYEQFF

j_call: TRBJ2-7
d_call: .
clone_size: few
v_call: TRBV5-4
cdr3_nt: TGTGCCAGCAGCTTGGATAGGAGCGAGCAGTACTTC
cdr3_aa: CASSLDRSEQYF

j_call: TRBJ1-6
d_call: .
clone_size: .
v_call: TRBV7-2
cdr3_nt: TGTGCCAGCAGTTTATCCCCCGGGGCAGGAGGCAATTCACCCCTCCACTTT
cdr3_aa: CASSLSPGAGGNSPLHF

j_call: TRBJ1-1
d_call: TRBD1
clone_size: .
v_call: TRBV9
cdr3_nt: TGTGCCAGCAGCCCCTCTACTAGCGGGAGACAGGGCACTGAAGCTTTCTTT
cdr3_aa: CASSPSTSGRQGTEAFF

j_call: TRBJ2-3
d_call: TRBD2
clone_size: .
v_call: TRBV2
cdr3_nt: TGTGCCAGCAGGTGGGGACTAGCGGGAGCAAGCACAGATACGCAGTATTTT
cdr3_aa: CASRWGLAGASTDTQYF

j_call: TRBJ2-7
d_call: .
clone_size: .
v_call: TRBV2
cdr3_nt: TGTGCCAGCAGTCAGGCCAACTACGAGCAGTACTTC
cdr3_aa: CASSQANYEQYF

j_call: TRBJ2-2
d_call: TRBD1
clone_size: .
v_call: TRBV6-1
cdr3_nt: TGTGCCAGCAGTGCCATCCTCGCCGGGACAGGGGCGAACACCGGGGAGCTGTTTTTT
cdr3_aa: CASSAILAGTGANTGELFF

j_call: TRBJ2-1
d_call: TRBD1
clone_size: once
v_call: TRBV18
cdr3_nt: TGTGCCAGCTCACCGACAGGGGGGTTGAATGAGCAGTTCTTC
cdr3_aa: CASSPTGGLNEQFF

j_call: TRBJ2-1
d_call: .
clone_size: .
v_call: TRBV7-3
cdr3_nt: TGTGCCAGCAGCTCGCAGGGCTATGAGCAGTTCTTC
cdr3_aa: CASSSQGYEQFF

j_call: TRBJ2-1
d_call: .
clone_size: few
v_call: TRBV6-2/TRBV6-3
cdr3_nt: TGTGCCAGCAGTTACGGGCAGGGGACCTACAATGAGCAGTTCTTC
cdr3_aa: CASSYGQGTYNEQFF

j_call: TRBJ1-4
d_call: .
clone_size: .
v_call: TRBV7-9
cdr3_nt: TGTGCCAGCAGCTTCCAGGCCAGGGGCGAAAAACTGTTTTTT
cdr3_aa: CASSFQARGEKLFF